What follows is one T cell receptor beta chain and its context. The sample is drawn from a study of OX40 agonist ivuxolimab in advanced cancers. Method: immunoSEQ multiplex PCR; TCRdb's copy keeps in-frame clones and lacks some. The table shows about 46,000 clones, with around nine tenths occurring only once. The germline V and J ends were trimmed by 1 base and 3 bases, with 5 bases remaining between them. The CDR3 is 13 amino acids. CDR1 and CDR2 from the germline V gene are SNHLY and FYNNEI. This specimen was CD4+ or CD8+ T cells sorted from blood, taken in a trial of the OX40 agonist ivuxolimab. This chain connects TRBV2 to TRBJ2-3; D call uncertain. This sequence was found in an adult with an advanced solid tumor such as melanoma, head and neck, liver or kidney cancer. In DNA, the CDR3 is TGTGCCAGCAGTGAAGGCAGAACAGATACGCAGTATTTT. Residues: CASSEGRTDTQYF.